These 32 T cell receptor beta chains were all obtained from the same sample, sequenced in a study of ipilimumab plus nivolumab after autologous stem cell transplantation. Libraries were prepared by immunoSEQ multiplex PCR; TCRdb keeps only in-frame clonotypes and omits some of them. Of roughly 25,000 clones listed, 70% to 90% are singletons. Here the sequenced sample was PBMCs, taken in a trial of ipilimumab plus nivolumab as post-transplant consolidation. These receptors were obtained from a male donor with diffuse large B-cell lymphoma.

The J gene is TRBJ2-7, the V gene TRBV6-6; TRBD2 agrees at 7 bases. Germline-derived CDR1 and CDR2 are MNHNY and SVGAGI (reference sequence). The CDR3 covers 15 residues. With V trimmed by 6 bases and J by 2 bases, 10 bases remained unmatched. CDR3 DNA: TGTGCCAGCAGCCCAGGGAGGGGCTTCGCCTACGAGCAGTACTTC. Its translation is CASSPGRGFAYEQYF.

The chain recombines TRBV6-6 with TRBJ1-1; no firm D call. Germline V gene data show CDR1 as MNHNY and CDR2 as SVGAGI (reference sequence). CDR3 length: 15 amino acids. Trimming pared 4 bases from V and 11 bases from J, leaving 23 bases between. CDR3 loop: CASSSREVLGRGAFF. The CDR3 DNA is TGTGCCAGCAGTTCCAGAGAAGTCCTAGGGCGCGGGGCTTTCTTT.

By proportion, this clone is medium-sized. V gene TRBV2 combines with J gene TRBJ1-2; D remains ambiguous. The CDR3 has 12 amino acids. Germline lookup yields CDR1 SNHLY and CDR2 FYNNEI. The V and J ends lost 1 base and 13 bases respectively, with 13 bases between them. The CDR3 DNA follows: TGTGCCAGCAGTGAAGGGTTGACCGTCCCCACCTTC. Protein sequence: CASSEGLTVPTF.

This clone was detected once. The V call is TRBV30, the J call TRBJ2-3; no reliable D call. V was shortened by 0 bases and J by 6 bases, with 4 bases between the two germline ends. The CDR3 sequence is 11 residues long. Germline V lookup: CDR1 GTSNPN, CDR2 SVGIG (reference sequence). The CDR3 region has the DNA TGTGCCTGGAGTGTGTTGGATACGCAGTATTTT. Translating it yields CAWSVLDTQYF.

This clone was observed once. The chain carries TRBV19 and TRBJ1-6, with D perhaps matching TRBD1 (5 bases). Trimming removed 8 bases from V and 8 bases from J, with 10 bases in between. Germline lookup yields CDR1 LNHDA and CDR2 SQIVND (reference sequence). This CDR3 spans 12 amino acids. In nucleotides, the CDR3 is TGTGCCAGTTCCTTAGGGGATTCACCCCTCCACTTT. Encoded protein: CASSLGDSPLHF.

The chain employs TRBV6-1 and TRBJ2-7; 9 positions match TRBD1. Per germline, CDR1 MNHNS and CDR2 SASEGT. V was clipped by 4 bases and J by 7 bases; unmatched bases: 11. The CDR3 extends over 15 amino acids. The CDR3 sequence is CASSGTGEIAGEQYF. The CDR3 nucleotides read TGTGCCAGCAGTGGGACAGGGGAAATCGCCGGGGAGCAGTACTTC.

The V and J genes are TRBV19 and TRBJ1-5, with a weak D call TRBD1 (5 bases). The CDR3 runs to 14 residues. CDR1 is LNHDA, CDR2 SQIVND, per germline (reference sequence). Trimming left V 10 bases short and J 0 bases short, with 13 bases between. DNA of the CDR3: TGTGCCACCCAGGGAGGGTATAGCAATCAGCCCCAGCATTTT. Its translation: CATQGGYSNQPQHF.

A single count supports this clone. The V gene is TRBV4-3, the J gene TRBJ2-5; TRBD2 aligns across 8 bases. CDR1 and CDR2 (germline): LGHNA, YSLEER. There are 16 residues in the CDR3. The J segment lost 5 bases and the V segment lost 0 bases, leaving 8 bases of the junction unmatched. The CDR3 sequence: CASSQDPTSSGETQYF. In DNA, the CDR3 is TGCGCCAGCAGCCAAGACCCGACATCTAGCGGGGAGACCCAGTACTTC.

This clone was recorded once. The chain has TRBV27 and TRBJ2-5, with 7 positions matching TRBD1. V lost 6 bases and J lost 6; bases outside the gene matches: 16. The CDR3 spans 16 residues. CDR1 MNHEY and CDR2 SMNVEV come from the germline V gene (reference sequence). CDR3 region: CASSPGQQKSRQTQYF. The CDR3 coding sequence is TGTGCCAGCAGCCCGGGACAGCAAAAGTCCAGGCAGACCCAGTACTTC.

This clone was picked up a small number of times. V usage is TRBV11-2 and J usage is TRBJ1-5; D remains ambiguous. The CDR3 contains 17 residues. The germline V and J ends were trimmed by 0 bases and 0 bases, with 12 bases remaining between them. CDR1 and CDR2 (germline): SGHAT, FQNNGV. The CDR3 coding sequence is TGTGCCAGCAGCTTAGATCGGGTAGAAACTAGCAATCAGCCCCAGCATTTT. Encoded protein: CASSLDRVETSNQPQHF.

The chain couples TRBV4-3 to TRBJ2-2, with a tentative D call TRBD2 (5 bases). This CDR3 is built from 15 residues. CDR1 LGHNA and CDR2 YSLEER come from the germline V gene. V lost 9 bases and J 1 base, leaving 15 bases between the germline ends. CDR3 DNA: TGCGCCAGTAGATCGGGAAATGTGAACACCGGGGAGCTGTTTTTT. It specifies CASRSGNVNTGELFF.

This chain uses TRBV15 with TRBJ1-2; D unclear. CDR1 and CDR2 from the germline V gene are LNHNV and YYDKDF (reference sequence). Trimming pared 8 bases from V and 7 bases from J, leaving 14 bases between. There are 12 residues in the CDR3. CDR3: CATGDIIGGYTF. The CDR3 coding sequence is TGTGCCACCGGTGACATTATCGGTGGCTACACCTTC.

This clone was observed a few times. This chain joins TRBV6-6 and TRBJ2-7, with D possibly being TRBD1 (6 bases). CDR3 size: 15 residues. CDR1 and CDR2 from the germline V gene are MNHNY and SVGAGI (reference sequence). V dropped 0 bases and J dropped 3 bases, with 12 bases sitting between them. The CDR3 DNA sequence: TGTGCCAGCAGTTACTCAGGGGGAGCCAACTACGAGCAGTACTTC. Protein sequence: CASSYSGGANYEQYF.

The V gene is TRBV19, the J gene TRBJ2-7; D tentatively fits TRBD1 or TRBD2 (5 bases each). The CDR3 has 14 amino acids. Germline lookup yields CDR1 LNHDA and CDR2 SQIVND (reference sequence). Trimming left V 4 bases short and J 5 bases short, with 15 bases between. For the CDR3, the DNA is TGTGCCAGTAGTAAGAGGGGTACCGACAACGAGCAGTACTTC. Amino acid sequence: CASSKRGTDNEQYF. The complete variable domain, with remaining parts taken from reference TRBV19 and TRBJ2-7, reads DGGITQSPKYLFRKEGQNVTLSCEQNLNHDAMYWYRQDPGQGLRLIYYSQIVNDFQKGDIAEGYSVSREKKESFPLTVTSAQKNPTAFYLCASSKRGTDNEQYFGPGTRLTVT.

Only one count was recorded for this clone. The chain combines TRBV27 with TRBJ2-7; TRBD1 agrees at 8 bases. CDR1 is MNHEY, CDR2 SMNVEV, per germline (reference sequence). The CDR3 extends over 14 amino acids. J gave up 4 bases and V 5 bases, and 7 bases lay outside the gene matches. The CDR3 DNA follows: TGTGCCAGCAGTCCGCGACAGGGGCTTTACGAGCAGTACTTC. Translated: CASSPRQGLYEQYF.

This chain uses TRBV6-5 with TRBJ1-2, with unresolved D. From germline, CDR1 is MNHEY and CDR2 SVGAGI. The CDR3 totals 13 residues. Trimming pared 0 bases from V and 2 bases from J, leaving 4 bases between. CDR3 residues: CASSYSANYGYTF. The CDR3 DNA reads TGTGCCAGCAGTTACTCGGCGAACTATGGCTACACCTTC.

This clone was detected a few times. This chain uses TRBV7-3 with TRBJ1-6, with D perhaps matching TRBD1 (5 bases). The germline CDR1 and CDR2 sequences are SGHTA and FQGTGA. This CDR3 has 13 residues. The V end lost 4 bases, the J end lost 8 bases, and 9 bases lay between the germline ends. The CDR3 sequence: CASSSQQDSPLHF. The CDR3 DNA reads TGTGCCAGCAGCTCCCAACAGGATTCACCCCTCCACTTT.

The chain employs TRBV7-9 and TRBJ1-2; 7 positions agree with TRBD1. Germline lookup yields CDR1 SEHNR and CDR2 FQNEAQ (reference sequence). The CDR3 totals 14 residues. V trimming: 5 bases; J trimming: 2 bases; junction bases outside the gene matches: 5. CDR3 coding DNA: TGTGCCAGCAGCACTCAGGGGGGGAACTATGGCTACACCTTC. This encodes CASSTQGGNYGYTF. Combining the CDR3 with reference TRBV7-9 and TRBJ1-2 gives the whole variable domain DTGVSQNPRHKITKRGQNVTFRCDPISEHNRLYWYRQTLGQGPEFLTYFQNEAQLEKSRLLSDRFSAERPKGSFSTLEIQRTEQGDSAMYLCASSTQGGNYGYTFGSGTRLTVV.

This chain joins TRBV19 and TRBJ2-2; no definite D call. Trimming pared 5 bases from V and 3 bases from J, leaving 16 bases between. The CDR3 runs to 16 residues. Germline assignment: CDR1 LNHDA and CDR2 SQIVND (reference sequence). CDR3 region: CASSERLGSDTGELFF. DNA for the CDR3: TGTGCCAGTAGTGAGCGTCTGGGGTCGGACACCGGGGAGCTGTTTTTT.

The rearrangement links TRBV7-2 to TRBJ2-2; the D gene is possibly TRBD2 (5 bases). The germline V gene encodes CDR1 SGHTA and CDR2 FQGNSA. V dropped 6 bases and J dropped 6 bases, with 14 bases sitting between them. This CDR3 region has 14 residues. The CDR3 spells CASRSSSIPGELFF. CDR3 DNA: TGTGCCAGCAGAAGCTCTAGCATTCCCGGGGAGCTGTTTTTT.

V usage is TRBV5-5 and J usage is TRBJ2-7, with 8 bases matching TRBD1. Unmatched junction bases numbered 7, after V lost 1 base and J lost 4 bases. The germline gives CDR1 SGHKS, CDR2 YYEKEE (reference sequence). This CDR3 has 15 amino acids. CDR3 loop: CASSLLQGAGYEQYF. Written as DNA, the CDR3 is TGTGCCAGCAGCTTGTTGCAGGGGGCCGGATACGAGCAGTACTTC.

The chain couples TRBV5-6 to TRBJ2-1; D uncertain. The CDR3 loop spans 11 amino acids. CDR1 and CDR2 from the germline V gene are SGHDT and YYEEEE. Trimming pared 3 bases from V and 7 bases from J, leaving 5 bases between. CDR3 DNA: TGTGCCAGCAGCTACGTTAATGAGCAGTTCTTC. Translation: CASSYVNEQFF. Combining the CDR3 with reference TRBV5-6 and TRBJ2-1 gives the whole variable domain DAGVTQSPTHLIKTRGQQVTLRCSPKSGHDTVSWYQQALGQGPQFIFQYYEEEERQRGNFPDRFSGHQFPNYSSELNVNALLLGDSALYLCASSYVNEQFFGPGTRLTVL.

The chain links TRBV6-6 to TRBJ2-5; TRBD2 matches 11 bases. The length of the CDR3 is 15 residues. V dropped 3 bases and J dropped 9; count of bases not matched to a gene: 9. CDR1 and CDR2 from the germline V gene are MNHNY and SVGAGI (reference sequence). CDR3 sequence reads: CASSYPTSGVGAQYF. The CDR3 nucleotides are TGTGCCAGCAGTTATCCGACTAGCGGGGTTGGGGCCCAGTACTTC.

The chain uses TRBV5-1 and TRBJ2-7, with D unclear. Germline V gene sequence: CDR1 SGHRS, CDR2 YFSETQ. Trimming shortened V by 4 bases and J by 2 bases, and 10 bases separated the two germline ends. The length of the CDR3 is 13 residues. The CDR3 region has the DNA TGCGCCAGCAGCCCCCGGTGGACCTACGAGCAGTACTTC. Protein sequence: CASSPRWTYEQYF.

This clone was counted once. V and J are TRBV2 and TRBJ2-5; D tentatively reads TRBD1 or TRBD2 (5 bases each). This CDR3 spans 13 amino acids. The V end lost 4 bases, the J end lost 4 bases, and 10 bases lay between the germline ends. From germline, CDR1 is SNHLY and CDR2 FYNNEI. The CDR3 DNA follows: TGTGCCAGCAGTGTTGAGGGGCGAGAGACCCAGTACTTC. Protein product: CASSVEGRETQYF.

V gene TRBV18 combines with J gene TRBJ1-2, with D tentatively TRBD1 (6 bases). V shed 4 bases and J shed 4 bases, with 16 bases lying between them. This CDR3 is 15 amino acids long. Germline CDR1 KGHSH, CDR2 LQKENI. Written as DNA, the CDR3 is TGTGCCAGCTCACAGGGACAAGGCCCTAGCTATGGCTACACCTTC. Its translation: CASSQGQGPSYGYTF. The whole variable domain, remainder taken from reference TRBV18 and TRBJ1-2, is NAGVMQNPRHLVRRRGQEARLRCSPMKGHSHVYWYRQLPEEGLKFMVYLQKENIIDESGMPKERFSAEFPKEGPSILRIQQVVRGDSAAYFCASSQGQGPSYGYTFGSGTRLTVV.

The chain has TRBV5-6 and TRBJ2-7, with 9 bases aligning to TRBD2. The germline CDR1 and CDR2 sequences are SGHDT and YYEEEE. CDR3 size: 16 residues. Unmatched junction bases numbered 13, after V lost 4 bases and J lost 5 bases. This CDR3 reads CASSPNGGGDVHEQYF. CDR3 DNA: TGTGCCAGCAGCCCAAACGGCGGGGGGGACGTCCACGAGCAGTACTTC.

This sequence joins TRBV5-8 and TRBJ1-4; tentatively, D is TRBD1 (6 bases). The germline V gene encodes CDR1 SGHTS and CDR2 YDEGEE. Trimming left V 2 bases short and J 5 bases short, with 13 bases between. The CDR3 loop spans 15 amino acids. Written as DNA, the CDR3 is TGTGCCAGCAGCTTCCCCGGGACACCGAATGAAAAACTGTTTTTT. Amino acids: CASSFPGTPNEKLFF.

The chain uses TRBV19 and TRBJ1-1; 7 bases are shared with TRBD1. The germline CDR1 and CDR2 sequences are LNHDA and SQIVND (reference sequence). The CDR3 is made up of 14 amino acids. Unmatched junction bases numbered 7, after V lost 6 bases and J lost 3 bases. The DNA of the CDR3 is TGTGCCAGTAGCGATTCAGGGGGATACACTGAAGCTTTCTTT. It yields the protein CASSDSGGYTEAFF.

DNA of the CDR3: TGTGCCAGCAGCTTAGGGTACCAAGAGACCCAGTACTTC. It is translated as CASSLGYQETQYF. V usage is TRBV7-8 and J usage is TRBJ2-5, with D uncertain. Germline lookup yields CDR1 SGHVS and CDR2 FQNEAQ. The CDR3 extends over 13 amino acids. The V end was cut by 1 base, the J end by 0 bases, with 3 bases between. Looking up the rest from reference TRBV7-8 and TRBJ2-5 gives the full variable domain: GAGVSQSPRYKVAKRGQDVALRCDPISGHVSLFWYQQALGQGPEFLTYFQNEAQLDKSGLPSDRFFAERPEGSVSTLKIQRTQQEDSAVYLCASSLGYQETQYFGPGTRLLVL.

CDR3 residues: CASSPRQDRPAFF. The CDR3 region has the DNA TGTGCCAGTAGTCCCAGACAGGACCGTCCTGCTTTCTTT. This rearrangement joins TRBV19 to TRBJ1-1, with D possibly matching TRBD1 (6 bases). The length of the CDR3 is 13 residues. The ends were cut back, 5 bases at V and 11 bases at J, with 18 bases in the middle. Germline V gives CDR1 LNHDA, CDR2 SQIVND (reference sequence). The entire variable domain, with the rest obtained from reference TRBV19 and TRBJ1-1, is as follows: DGGITQSPKYLFRKEGQNVTLSCEQNLNHDAMYWYRQDPGQGLRLIYYSQIVNDFQKGDIAEGYSVSREKKESFPLTVTSAQKNPTAFYLCASSPRQDRPAFFGQGTRLTVV.

This sequence joins TRBV5-1 and TRBJ2-2; D not resolved. This CDR3 is 14 amino acids long. Per germline, CDR1 SGHRS and CDR2 YFSETQ. V dropped 7 bases and J dropped 3 bases, with 13 bases sitting between them. In DNA, the CDR3 is TGCGCCAGCGCAGCTAGGGCGGACACCGGGGAGCTGTTTTTT. The encoded protein is CASAARADTGELFF.